This T cell receptor beta chain is from a study of CD8 T cells in Susac syndrome. Each multiple sclerosis control was a treatment-naive patient with relapsing-remitting disease that was either stable or active. The V end was cut by 6 bases, the J end by 4 bases, with 28 bases between. This CDR3 comprises 18 residues. Germline CDR1 is SQVTM and CDR2 is ANQGSEA. RNA, at roughly 0.45 to 1 ug, was reverse transcribed with random hexamers. Via MiXCR, TCRdb re-called the immunoSEQ multiplex PCR reads, giving one row per CDR3 protein. The sample includes about 64,000 distinct CDR3 sequences, 90% to 95% of them seen just once.

The sequenced material came from CD8+ T cells from PBMCs. This receptor was taken from a human donor with multiple sclerosis. The chain recombines TRBV29-1 with TRBJ2-1, with D maybe TRBD2 (7 bases). CDR3 bases: TGCAGCGTCGAGGATCAATTCGGCGCGGGGGCCTATTACAATGAGCAGTTCTTC. This encodes CSVEDQFGAGAYYNEQFF.